Listed below are T cell receptor beta chains from one sample, sequenced in a study of blood T cell repertoires in COVID-19. Profiled with immunoSEQ multiplex PCR; TCRdb holds only in-frame clones, not every one. The data contain over 100,000 clones, about 72% of them singletons. Specimen: peripheral blood. These receptors all stem from a woman aged 70 to 79 with acute or convalescent COVID-19. CDR3s include the opening cysteine and the closing phenylalanine or tryptophan. Each record gives: J gene, D gene, V gene, clone size, CDR3 length, CDR3 DNA, CDR3 protein. The D gene is left open where the match is weak. Expanded clones get a size class; other rows say once, few or many, or leave the size out.

>TRBJ2-5|.|TRBV6-1|.|14
TGTGCCAGCAGTGAAGCGGGGGAGGTGGGGACCCAGTACTTC
CASSEAGEVGTQYF
>TRBJ2-7|TRBD1|TRBV6-1|.|14
TGTGCCAGCAGTGAGAGGGCCTCAGGGGGAGAGCAGTACTTC
CASSERASGGEQYF
>TRBJ1-3|.|TRBV7-2|many|13
TGTGCCAGCAGCTCCAGGGCGGGAAACACCATATATTTT
CASSSRAGNTIYF
>TRBJ1-4|.|TRBV6-1|.|17
TGTGCCAGCAGTGAAGCGCTTCGGGGGGCAACTAATGAAAAACTGTTTTTT
CASSEALRGATNEKLFF
>TRBJ2-2|.|TRBV7-3|.|15
TGTGCCAGCAACCCCACAGGGTCGAACACCGGGGAGCTGTTTTTT
CASNPTGSNTGELFF
>TRBJ1-1|TRBD1|TRBV11-2|.|15
TGTGCCAGCAGCCCACAGGGGGGCCTGAACACTGAAGCTTTCTTT
CASSPQGGLNTEAFF
>TRBJ2-4|TRBD2|TRBV6-6|.|15
TGTGCCAGCAGGCCCAGGACTAGCGGCAAAAACATTCAGTACTTC
CASRPRTSGKNIQYF
>TRBJ2-2|.|TRBV11-3|.|13
TGTGCCAGCAGCTTAGATACTACCGGGGAGCTGTTTTTT
CASSLDTTGELFF
>TRBJ2-2|.|TRBV5-4|.|16
TGTGCCAGCAGCTTGCGCCGCGGGGGCATCTTCGGGGAGCTGTTTTTT
CASSLRRGGIFGELFF
>TRBJ2-2|.|TRBV5-1|.|15
TGCGCCAGCAGCTTGACCGGGGTTAACACCGGGGAGCTGTTTTTT
CASSLTGVNTGELFF
>TRBJ2-3|.|TRBV3-1/TRBV3-2|.|15
TGTGCCAGCAGCCAAGGTGCGGGGAGCACAGATACGCAGTATTTT
CASSQGAGSTDTQYF
>TRBJ2-2|.|TRBV5-1|.|16
TGCGCCAGCAGCTTGGAGGGGTCTGCGAACACCGGGGAGCTGTTTTTT
CASSLEGSANTGELFF
>TRBJ2-7|.|TRBV6-5|.|15
TGTGCCAGCAGTTATGGGGGCTCGACCTCCTACGAGCAGTACTTC
CASSYGGSTSYEQYF
>TRBJ2-1|.|TRBV7-2|once|15
TGTGCCAGCACCCATCAGGAGGGCGGGTTCAGCAAGCAGTTCTTC
CASTHQEGGFSKQFF
>TRBJ2-7|.|TRBV5-1|.|14
TGCGCCAGCAGCCTACAGGGTGTAAGGGACGAGCAGTACTTC
CASSLQGVRDEQYF
>TRBJ2-3|TRBD2|TRBV6-1|.|16
TGTGCCAGCAGTGAACTCTACGGGAGGGCCGATTATACGCAGTATTTT
CASSELYGRADYTQYF
>TRBJ2-1|.|TRBV19|once|13
TGTGCCAGTAGTATTAGTCTGGGCACGGAGCAGTTCTTC
CASSISLGTEQFF
>TRBJ1-2|.|TRBV7-2|few|16
TGTGCCAGCAGCTTAGCCTCCATTTGGGGGGGCGTTGGCTACACCTTC
CASSLASIWGGVGYTF
>TRBJ2-5|.|TRBV10-2|.|13
TGCGCCAGCAGCCCCAAGGGAGGTGAGACCCAGTACTTC
CASSPKGGETQYF
>TRBJ2-5|.|TRBV9|.|13
TGTGCCAGCAGCGTAAGTTGGAGACAGACCCAGTACTTC
CASSVSWRQTQYF
>TRBJ1-5|.|TRBV19|.|15
TGTGCCAGTAGTACTCGGGGGTCGGGCAATCAGCCCCAGCATTTT
CASSTRGSGNQPQHF
>TRBJ2-7|.|TRBV2|few|15
TGTGCCAGCACAAGCCCGGGACTCGACTCCTACGAGCAGTACTTC
CASTSPGLDSYEQYF
>TRBJ1-1|.|TRBV5-1|.|15
TGCGCCAGCAGCTTGGATTCCGTCAGTAACACTGAAGCTTTCTTT
CASSLDSVSNTEAFF
>TRBJ1-5|.|TRBV6-1|.|18
TGTGCCAGCAGTGAAGGCAAAACAGGGTCCCATAGCAATCAGCCCCAGCATTTT
CASSEGKTGSHSNQPQHF
>TRBJ1-2|.|TRBV18|.|14
TGTGCCAGCTCACCGACGTGGGGGGGCTATGGCTACACCTTC
CASSPTWGGYGYTF
>TRBJ1-1|.|TRBV21-1|once|16
TGTGCCAGCAGCAAAGCGCAAAGGGACAGGATCACTGAAGCTTTCTTT
CASSKAQRDRITEAFF
>TRBJ1-4|TRBD1|TRBV6-5|once|15
TGTGCCAGCAGGGGCTCTCGGGACAGGGGCGAAAAACTGTTTTTT
CASRGSRDRGEKLFF
>TRBJ2-1|TRBD1|TRBV6-2/TRBV6-3|.|14
TGTGCCAGCAGTTACGAGGGACAGTACAATGAGCAGTTCTTC
CASSYEGQYNEQFF
>TRBJ1-1|.|TRBV11-2|.|14
TGTGCCAGCAGCTTAGATCTCGGGAGCACTGAAGCTTTCTTT
CASSLDLGSTEAFF
>TRBJ1-3|.|TRBV6-8|.|16
TGTGCCAGCAGTTACGGGCAGGGGAGCTCTGGAAACACCATATATTTT
CASSYGQGSSGNTIYF
>TRBJ2-7|.|TRBV27|.|11
TGTGCCAGTCCCTCGGGCTACGAGCAGTACTTC
CASPSGYEQYF
>TRBJ1-6|TRBD1|TRBV28|.|14
TGTGCCAGCACCTCGGGACAGCCTAATTCACCCCTCCACTTT
CASTSGQPNSPLHF
>TRBJ1-1|TRBD1|TRBV10-3|.|13
TGTGCCCACAAGGGCACAGGGGTGACTGAAGCTTTCTTT
CAHKGTGVTEAFF
>TRBJ2-1|.|TRBV27|.|14
TGTGCCAGCAGTTTTGGAGGTCTCTACAATGAGCAGTTCTTC
CASSFGGLYNEQFF
>TRBJ2-2|.|TRBV9|few|14
TGTGCCAGCAGTTTCGGTCCGAACACCGGGGAGCTGTTTTTT
CASSFGPNTGELFF
>TRBJ1-4|TRBD1|TRBV7-6|few|16
TGTGCCAGCAGCCGGAGCGGACAGGGGGCTAGAGAAAAACTGTTTTTT
CASSRSGQGAREKLFF
>TRBJ2-2|.|TRBV9|.|15
TGTGCCAGCAGCGTAACAGTCTTCACCACCGGGGAGCTGTTTTTT
CASSVTVFTTGELFF
>TRBJ2-2|.|TRBV7-3|many|15
TGTGCCAGCAGCTTAGGCGGAGGCCCCGGCGGGGAGCTGTTTTTT
CASSLGGGPGGELFF
>TRBJ2-1|TRBD1|TRBV6-6|.|16
TGTGCCAGCAGTTCCAGACAGGGGGCATCCTACAATGAGCAGTTCTTC
CASSSRQGASYNEQFF
>TRBJ1-1|.|TRBV29-1|.|12
TGCAGCGTACAGGGAAGGAACACTGAAGCTTTCTTT
CSVQGRNTEAFF
>TRBJ1-2|.|TRBV6-2/TRBV6-3|.|13
TGTGCCAGCAGTTACGGGCAGAACTATGGCTACACCTTC
CASSYGQNYGYTF
>TRBJ1-1|.|TRBV7-2|.|13
TGTGCCAGCGTTTTAACTAGGAGCACTGAAGCTTTCTTT
CASVLTRSTEAFF
>TRBJ2-2|.|TRBV28|few|15
TGTGCCAGCAGTTCGACGGGACATCATTCCGGGGAGCTGTTTTTT
CASSSTGHHSGELFF
>TRBJ1-2|TRBD1|TRBV7-8|.|13
TGTGCCAGCAGCCCGGGACAGGGGTATGGCTACACCTTC
CASSPGQGYGYTF
>TRBJ1-5|TRBD1|TRBV19|.|15
TGTGCCAGTAGTATGGGGACAGGGAGGAGGCAGCCCCAGCATTTT
CASSMGTGRRQPQHF
>TRBJ2-7|.|TRBV5-1|many|13
TGCGCCAGCAGCTTGGACGGCGGAGACGAGCAGTACTTC
CASSLDGGDEQYF
>TRBJ2-5|.|TRBV28|.|13
TGTGCCAGCAGTCCTCACACCCAAGAGACCCAGTACTTC
CASSPHTQETQYF
>TRBJ1-2|.|TRBV19|.|13
TGTGCCAGTACCCAACCGACAGGCTATGGCTACACCTTC
CASTQPTGYGYTF
>TRBJ2-5|TRBD1|TRBV27|.|14
TGTGCCAGCAGTCGGACAGGGGGATGGGAGACCCAGTACTTC
CASSRTGGWETQYF
>TRBJ2-7|.|TRBV2|.|13
TGTGCCAGCAGTGGTGGGACACCCTCTGAGCAGTACTTC
CASSGGTPSEQYF
>TRBJ2-5|TRBD1|TRBV7-6|.|15
TGTGCCAGCAGCACACCACAGGGGGCCAGGGAGACCCAGTACTTC
CASSTPQGARETQYF